Below are 30 T cell receptor beta chains sequenced from a single sample in a study of control samples from healthy donors and cancer patients. Using immunoSEQ multiplex PCR, the repertoire was profiled, and TCRdb retains in-frame clones only, with some absent. The table shows approximately 160,000 clones, with 94% occurring only once. Sequences were obtained from blood. These receptors were taken from a woman aged 18-29 years in good health.

The V gene is TRBV5-1, the J gene TRBJ2-3; D is ambiguous. Germline V gene lookup returns CDR1 SGHRS and CDR2 YFSETQ. The V and J ends lost 1 base and 0 bases respectively, with 9 bases between them. CDR3 size: 15 residues. CDR3 region: CASSLIPTSTDTQYF. In nucleotides, the CDR3 is TGCGCCAGCAGCTTGATCCCAACTAGCACAGATACGCAGTATTTT.

The chain couples TRBV27 to TRBJ1-1; no definite D call. The CDR3 contains 16 residues. Trimming shortened V by 1 base and J by 1 base, and 13 bases separated the two germline ends. In germline, CDR1 is MNHEY, CDR2 SMNVEV (reference sequence). CDR3 bases: TGTGCCAGCAGTTTATATCGGGCCCCGGGGAACACTGAAGCTTTCTTT. Protein sequence: CASSLYRAPGNTEAFF.

The rearrangement joins TRBV4-3 to TRBJ1-6; D unresolved. CDR1 and CDR2 from the germline V gene are LGHNA and YSLEER. CDR3 length: 17 amino acids. V was pared by 0 bases and J by 8 bases, with 17 bases between. The chain's CDR3 is CASSQEEGDKAYSPLHF. The CDR3 region has the DNA TGCGCCAGCAGCCAAGAGGAGGGCGATAAAGCCTATTCACCCCTCCACTTT.

The chain has TRBV19 and TRBJ2-7, with TRBD2 as a possible D gene (5 bases). Trimming removed 2 bases from V and 7 bases from J, with 18 bases in between. This CDR3 contains 15 residues. Germline V gene sequence: CDR1 LNHDA, CDR2 SQIVND (reference sequence). Here the CDR3 DNA reads TGTGCCAGTAGTATAAGATTCAGCACCACGGGAGAGCAGTACTTC. Protein sequence: CASSIRFSTTGEQYF.

The CDR3 loop reads CASSEVTVSTDTQYF. CDR3 sequence (DNA): TGTGCCAGCAGTGAAGTAACGGTTAGCACAGATACGCAGTATTTT. The rearrangement joins TRBV6-1 to TRBJ2-3; D not certain. Germline CDR1 MNHNS, CDR2 SASEGT. V was pared by 1 base and J by 0 bases, with 8 bases between. The CDR3 is made up of 15 amino acids.

The chain is built from TRBV29-1 and TRBJ1-5; D possibly corresponds to TRBD1 (6 bases). This CDR3 spans 13 amino acids. Germline-derived CDR1 and CDR2 are SQVTM and ANQGSEA. The V end was cut by 5 bases, the J end by 0 bases, with 8 bases between. CDR3 coding DNA: TGCAGCGTTAGGACAGATAGCAATCAGCCCCAGCATTTT. Protein: CSVRTDSNQPQHF. Drawing the rest from reference TRBV29-1 and TRBJ1-5, the complete variable domain is SAVISQKPSRDICQRGTSLTIQCQVDSQVTMMFWYRQQPGQSLTLIATANQGSEATYESGFVIDKFPISRPNLTFSTLTVSNMSPEDSSIYLCSVRTDSNQPQHFGDGTRLSIL.

The chain is built from TRBV28 and TRBJ2-7, with 9 bases fitting TRBD1. With 6 bases clipped from V and 3 bases from J, the junction kept 9 bases outside the gene matches. From germline, CDR1 is MDHEN and CDR2 SYDVKM. This CDR3 has 15 amino acids. CDR3 in DNA: TGTGCCAGCAGAGGGGGTGGGACAGGGTTCTACGAGCAGTACTTC. Its translation is CASRGGGTGFYEQYF.

The chain employs TRBV5-6 and TRBJ1-1, with a tentative D call TRBD1 (6 bases). The CDR3 spans 14 residues. V lost 4 bases and J 3 bases, leaving 13 bases between the germline ends. The V gene's germline CDR1 is SGHDT and CDR2 YYEEEE. DNA for the CDR3: TGTGCCAGCAGCCCCGGAGGGGGGGACACTGAAGCTTTCTTT. Translation gives CASSPGGGDTEAFF.

The rearrangement links TRBV6-4 to TRBJ1-2, with TRBD1 matching over 7 bases. The CDR3 consists of 16 residues. J gave up 4 bases and V 2 bases, and 10 bases lay outside the gene matches. CDR1 is MRHNA, CDR2 SNTAGT, per germline. CDR3 protein: CASSDTRQGGSYGYTF. CDR3 nucleotide sequence: TGTGCCAGCAGTGACACTCGACAGGGTGGGAGCTATGGCTACACCTTC.

The chain couples TRBV7-2 to TRBJ1-1; 8 bases are shared with TRBD1. Germline assignment: CDR1 SGHTA and CDR2 FQGNSA. Losses at the gene ends were 1 base for V and 0 bases for J; bases not matched to a gene: 1. The CDR3 runs to 15 residues. CDR3 residues: CASSLGQGMNTEAFF. Here the CDR3 DNA reads TGTGCCAGCAGCTTAGGACAGGGGATGAACACTGAAGCTTTCTTT.

This chain joins TRBV11-2 and TRBJ1-2; TRBD1 might be the D (5 bases). This CDR3 contains 14 residues. Germline values: CDR1 SGHAT, CDR2 FQNNGV. V lost 2 bases to trimming and J lost 4 bases, with 11 bases between them. DNA of the CDR3: TGTGCCAGCAGCTTAAGGGGACTGATCTATGGCTACACCTTC. Encoded protein: CASSLRGLIYGYTF.

The chain recombines TRBV6-1 with TRBJ1-2; D is uncertain. Trimming cost V 3 bases and J 0 bases, with 8 bases left between them. The CDR3 is 14 amino acids. Germline CDR1 and CDR2: MNHNS and SASEGT. The CDR3: CASSEDSANYGYTF. CDR3 DNA sequence: TGTGCCAGCAGTGAGGACTCAGCTAACTATGGCTACACCTTC.

The chain carries TRBV15 and TRBJ1-5, with 8 positions matching TRBD1. Per germline, CDR1 LNHNV and CDR2 YYDKDF (reference sequence). The junction had 6 bases not matched to a gene; V was cut back by 5 bases and J by 6 bases. The CDR3 spans 14 residues. The CDR3 is CATSSGQGSQPQHF. The CDR3 DNA reads as TGTGCCACCAGCTCCGGACAGGGAAGTCAGCCCCAGCATTTT.

V gene TRBV28 combines with J gene TRBJ1-5, with TRBD1 as a possible D gene (5 bases). V shed 1 base and J shed 7 bases, with 8 bases lying between them. CDR1 is MDHEN, CDR2 SYDVKM, per germline. CDR3 length: 13 residues. This CDR3 reads CASSLFRGQPQHF. CDR3 coding DNA: TGTGCCAGCAGTTTATTTAGGGGACAGCCCCAGCATTTT.

The chain couples TRBV11-3 to TRBJ1-3; 7 bases align to TRBD1. The CDR3 spans 15 residues. Germline CDR1 reads SGHNT; CDR2 reads YENEEA. V was clipped by 4 bases and J by 0 bases; unmatched bases: 3. CDR3 loop: CASSSGQSSGNTIYF. CDR3 bases: TGTGCCAGCAGCTCGGGACAGAGCTCTGGAAACACCATATATTTT.

This chain joins TRBV28 and TRBJ1-2, with D possibly TRBD1 on 5 matching bases. There are 14 residues in the CDR3. V was clipped by 2 bases and J by 0 bases, with 7 bases between them. Germline CDR1 reads MDHEN; CDR2 reads SYDVKM. The CDR3 is CASSLVGANYGYTF. The CDR3 DNA follows: TGTGCCAGCAGTTTAGTGGGGGCTAACTATGGCTACACCTTC.

V usage is TRBV7-2 and J usage is TRBJ1-2, with a weak D call TRBD1 (5 bases). Trimming took off 3 bases at V and 1 base at J, with 9 bases between the two ends. Germline CDR1 and CDR2: SGHTA and FQGNSA. This CDR3 spans 14 amino acids. The CDR3 loop reads CASSLGPVNYGYTF. The CDR3 DNA follows: TGTGCCAGCAGCTTGGGACCAGTTAACTATGGCTACACCTTC.

This chain uses TRBV2 with TRBJ1-3, with D unclear. This CDR3 has 14 amino acids. V was clipped by 7 bases and J by 1 base, with 11 bases between them. Germline V gene lookup returns CDR1 SNHLY and CDR2 FYNNEI. The CDR3 nucleotides are TGTGCCAGCATGGGGAGGAATTCTGGAAACACCATATATTTT. Encoded protein: CASMGRNSGNTIYF.

The gene calls are TRBV19 and TRBJ1-1, with TRBD1 matching over 9 bases. V gave up 3 bases and J gave up 4 bases; unmatched junction bases: 12. This CDR3 spans 17 amino acids. CDR1 is LNHDA and CDR2 is SQIVND in the germline V gene (reference sequence). The CDR3 protein is CASSILGQGWDGTEAFF. Here the CDR3 DNA reads TGTGCCAGTAGTATCCTAGGACAGGGGTGGGATGGCACTGAAGCTTTCTTT. Together with reference TRBV19 and TRBJ1-1, the CDR3 gives the full variable domain: DGGITQSPKYLFRKEGQNVTLSCEQNLNHDAMYWYRQDPGQGLRLIYYSQIVNDFQKGDIAEGYSVSREKKESFPLTVTSAQKNPTAFYLCASSILGQGWDGTEAFFGQGTRLTVV.

This sequence joins TRBV7-9 and TRBJ1-4; possible D gene TRBD1, 6 bases. The germline gives CDR1 SEHNR, CDR2 FQNEAQ (reference sequence). V lost 1 base to trimming and J lost 1 base, with 16 bases between them. The CDR3 is made up of 18 amino acids. CDR3 sequence (DNA): TGTGCCAGCAGCTTAGAGGGGACGGGGGCCTTAACTAATGAAAAACTGTTTTTT. Protein sequence: CASSLEGTGALTNEKLFF.

The rearrangement joins TRBV5-4 to TRBJ2-3; the D is unclear. Between the trimmed V and J ends, which lost 0 bases and 3 bases, there was a span of 2 bases. This CDR3 comprises 12 residues. In germline, CDR1 is SGHNT, CDR2 YYREEE (reference sequence). CDR3 loop: CASSLVTDTQYF. The CDR3 DNA is TGTGCCAGCAGCTTGGTGACAGATACGCAGTATTTT. Variable domain in full (rest from reference TRBV5-4 and TRBJ2-3): ETGVTQSPTHLIKTRGQQVTLRCSSQSGHNTVSWYQQALGQGPQFIFQYYREEENGRGNFPPRFSGLQFPNYSSELNVNALELDDSALYLCASSLVTDTQYFGPGTRLTVL.

The V and J genes are TRBV6-5 and TRBJ2-3, with D possibly matching TRBD1 (5 bases). Trimming shortened V by 6 bases and J by 0 bases, and 7 bases separated the two germline ends. Germline V gene lookup returns CDR1 MNHEY and CDR2 SVGAGI. This CDR3 is 13 amino acids long. The DNA for the CDR3 is TGTGCCAGCAGGACAGATAGCACAGATACGCAGTATTTT. This sequence encodes CASRTDSTDTQYF.

The chain is built from TRBV6-5 and TRBJ1-6; no definite D call. Trimming stripped 5 bases from V and 9 bases from J, with 14 bases between. The germline gives CDR1 MNHEY, CDR2 SVGAGI. This CDR3 spans 14 amino acids. The CDR3: CASSRGQLGSPLHF. CDR3 nucleotide sequence: TGTGCCAGCAGTCGCGGGCAGTTGGGTTCACCCCTCCACTTT.

The chain couples TRBV28 to TRBJ1-6, with D possibly being TRBD1 (5 bases). CDR3 length: 17 amino acids. The V gene lost 2 bases and the J gene lost 2 bases, with 13 bases spanning the gap. Germline-derived CDR1 and CDR2 are MDHEN and SYDVKM. Here the CDR3 DNA reads TGTGCCAGCAGTTTAATAGCAGGGTTGCCCTATAATTCACCCCTCCACTTT. Translating it yields CASSLIAGLPYNSPLHF.

The rearrangement joins TRBV27 to TRBJ2-7; D is tentatively TRBD1 or TRBD2 (5 bases each). The CDR3 is made up of 15 amino acids. V lost 2 bases to trimming and J lost 2 bases, with 13 bases between them. Germline assignment: CDR1 MNHEY and CDR2 SMNVEV (reference sequence). CDR3 nucleotide sequence: TGTGCCAGCAGTTTACCGGGGCGGGCCCCCTACGAGCAGTACTTC. It specifies CASSLPGRAPYEQYF.

The chain couples TRBV9 to TRBJ1-3, with D uncertain. Looked up from germline, CDR1 is SGDLS and CDR2 is YYNGEE. V lost 2 bases and J lost 0, with 6 bases in between. The CDR3 is 14 amino acids. The CDR3 sequence: CASSVLASGNTIYF. In DNA, the CDR3 is TGTGCCAGCAGCGTTTTGGCCTCTGGAAACACCATATATTTT.

The genes are TRBV19 and TRBJ1-5; 11 positions agree with TRBD1. After removal of 10 bases from V and 0 bases from J, the junction contained 11 bases not matched to a gene. CDR1 and CDR2 from the germline V gene are LNHDA and SQIVND (reference sequence). CDR3 length: 17 residues. The chain's CDR3 is CAIRDRGSPHSNQPQHF. The DNA of the CDR3 is TGTGCCATCCGGGACAGGGGGTCCCCCCATAGCAATCAGCCCCAGCATTTT.

V is TRBV5-1 and J is TRBJ2-5; 11 bases map to TRBD1. Germline V CDR1 and CDR2: SGHRS, YFSETQ. Unmatched junction bases numbered 6, after V lost 4 bases and J lost 4 bases. The CDR3 covers 15 residues. The CDR3 loop reads CASSLGTGGIETQYF. For the CDR3, the DNA is TGCGCCAGCAGCCTGGGGACAGGGGGTATAGAGACCCAGTACTTC. Drawing the rest from reference TRBV5-1 and TRBJ2-5, the complete variable domain is KAGVTQTPRYLIKTRGQQVTLSCSPISGHRSVSWYQQTPGQGLQFLFEYFSETQRNKGNFPGRFSGRQFSNSRSEMNVSTLELGDSALYLCASSLGTGGIETQYFGPGTRLLVL.

The V and J genes are TRBV5-5 and TRBJ2-5; TRBD1 is a possible D gene (6 bases). This CDR3 has 15 amino acids. V was clipped by 0 bases and J by 3 bases, with 12 bases between them. The germline gives CDR1 SGHKS, CDR2 YYEKEE (reference sequence). For the CDR3, the DNA is TGTGCCAGCAGCTTGGTGCCAACAGGGAAAGAGACCCAGTACTTC. Translated, it gives CASSLVPTGKETQYF.

This chain connects TRBV10-3 to TRBJ1-2; D remains ambiguous. With 5 bases removed from V and 6 bases from J, the gap between germline ends came to 13 bases. The V gene's germline CDR1 is ENHRY and CDR2 SYGVKD. The CDR3 covers 13 residues. CDR3 sequence: CAISPTGKDGYTF. The CDR3 coding sequence is TGTGCCATCAGTCCCACGGGAAAGGATGGCTACACCTTC.